This entry lists 15 T cell receptor beta chains sequenced from one sample in a study of PD-L1 blockade in urothelial cancer. Time point noted: pretreatment peripheral blood. Sequencing used immunoSEQ multiplex PCR; TCRdb keeps in-frame clones, though not all of them. Of some 89,000 clones in the sample, over 75% are singletons; the top ten hold around 14%. Sequences were derived from PBMCs, sampled around atezolizumab (anti-PD-L1) treatment. The source is a man aged 60 to 69 with urothelial cancer.

This chain links TRBV9 with TRBJ2-3; D gene ambiguous. V gave up 3 bases and J gave up 1 base, with 9 bases separating them. Germline loops: CDR1 SGDLS, CDR2 YYNGEE. The CDR3 covers 14 residues. CDR3 nucleotide sequence: TGTGCCAGCAGCGCTATTCTCGGCACAGATACGCAGTATTTT. Encoded protein: CASSAILGTDTQYF. The whole variable domain, filled in from reference TRBV9 and TRBJ2-3, reads DSGVTQTPKHLITATGQRVTLRCSPRSGDLSVYWYQQSLDQGLQFLIQYYNGEERAKGNILERFSAQQFPDLHSELNLSSLELGDSALYFCASSAILGTDTQYFGPGTRLTVL.

In this sample, this clone turned up a few times. The V call is TRBV5-1, the J call TRBJ1-2; D not resolved. Looked up from germline, CDR1 is SGHRS and CDR2 is YFSETQ. V lost 4 bases to trimming and J lost 7 bases, with 14 bases between them. CDR3 length equals 13 residues. The CDR3 region is CASSSASSRGYTF. The CDR3 coding sequence is TGCGCCAGCAGCAGTGCTAGTTCCCGTGGCTACACCTTC.

The rearrangement joins TRBV29-1 to TRBJ2-5, with 7 bases that match TRBD2. The CDR3 is made up of 12 amino acids. Germline-derived CDR1 and CDR2 are SQVTM and ANQGSEA. J gave up 3 bases and V 7 bases, and 5 bases lay outside the gene matches. CDR3: CSAALAKETQYF. DNA of the CDR3: TGCAGCGCCGCACTAGCGAAAGAGACCCAGTACTTC.

V gene TRBV6-1 combines with J gene TRBJ1-2; D unclear. CDR1 and CDR2 (germline): MNHNS, SASEGT. The CDR3 sequence is 14 residues long. Deletions cut 6 bases from V and 4 bases from J, with 15 bases between. The CDR3 bases are TGTGCCAGCAGGCCGTCAATAGGAGTCTATGGCTACACCTTC. Protein sequence: CASRPSIGVYGYTF.

On this clone: One junction end disagrees with the germline gene, perhaps due to a read error. The chain is built from TRBV18 and TRBJ2-7, with 7 bases aligning to TRBD2. The CDR3 spans 19 residues. The germline V gene has CDR1 KGHSH and CDR2 LQKENI. CDR3 in amino acids: CASSPSLGRGVADPYEQYF. The CDR3 region has the DNA TGTGCCAGCTCACCCTCACTGGGACGGGGGGTAGCGGACCCCTATGAGCAGTACTTC. The entire variable domain, with the rest obtained from reference TRBV18 and TRBJ2-7, is as follows: NAGVMQNPRHLVRRRGQEARLRCSPMKGHSHVYWYRQLPEEGLKFMVYLQKENIIDESGMPKERFSAEFPKEGPSILRIQQVVRGDSAAYFCASSPSLGRGVADPYEQYFGPGTRLTVT.

V is TRBV6-5 and J is TRBJ1-2; 7 positions match TRBD1. With 10 bases clipped from V and 7 bases from J, the junction kept 9 bases outside the gene matches. This CDR3 has 12 amino acids. Per the germline V gene, CDR1 is MNHEY and CDR2 is SVGAGI. CDR3 nucleotides: TGTGCCACAAGTCGGACAGGACCTGGCTACACCTTC. Residues: CATSRTGPGYTF.

The rearrangement links TRBV7-2 to TRBJ2-7; maybe TRBD2 (6 bases). The CDR3 loop spans 15 amino acids. Germline V gene sequence: CDR1 SGHTA, CDR2 FQGNSA. The V gene lost 5 bases and the J gene lost 7 bases, with 21 bases spanning the gap. CDR3 protein: CASSGLMGGPGEQYF. CDR3 coding DNA: TGTGCCAGCAGCGGTTTAATGGGAGGCCCTGGAGAGCAGTACTTC.

The chain has TRBV29-1 and TRBJ2-7; no reliable D call. Trimming stripped 1 base from V and 6 bases from J, with 10 bases between. The germline V gene has CDR1 SQVTM and CDR2 ANQGSEA. The CDR3 is made up of 12 amino acids. The CDR3 is CSVEGPPSEQYF. The CDR3 DNA reads TGCAGCGTTGAAGGGCCCCCCTCCGAGCAGTACTTC.

The chain is built from TRBV10-3 and TRBJ2-7; 8 bases match TRBD1. The germline V gene encodes CDR1 ENHRY and CDR2 SYGVKD. Trimming at V came to 3 bases and at J to 1 base, leaving 8 bases not matched to a gene. This CDR3 comprises 16 residues. The CDR3 region has the DNA TGTGCCATCAGTGACCCGGACAGGGTTGGGTCCTACGAGCAGTACTTC. Translated, it gives CAISDPDRVGSYEQYF.

V is TRBV10-3 and J is TRBJ1-1; D is unresolved. V lost 0 bases and J lost 0, with 11 bases in between. CDR1 and CDR2 (germline): ENHRY, SYGVKD. The CDR3 has 16 amino acids. The CDR3 DNA sequence: TGTGCCATCAGTGAGTCTTTGGGCAGTATGAACACTGAAGCTTTCTTT. This gives the protein CAISESLGSMNTEAFF.

The chain joins TRBV11-2 to TRBJ2-1; D unclear. Germline lookup yields CDR1 SGHAT and CDR2 FQNNGV. CDR3 length equals 13 residues. The V gene lost 5 bases and the J gene lost 6 bases, with 11 bases spanning the gap. CDR3 DNA sequence: TGTGCCAGCAGCCCGGGTTTACGCAATGAGCAGTTCTTC. As protein: CASSPGLRNEQFF. Drawing the rest from reference TRBV11-2 and TRBJ2-1, the complete variable domain is EAGVAQSPRYKIIEKRQSVAFWCNPISGHATLYWYQQILGQGPKLLIQFQNNGVVDDSQLPKDRFSAERLKGVDSTLKIQPAKLEDSAVYLCASSPGLRNEQFFGPGTRLTVL.

The chain carries TRBV27 and TRBJ1-4, with 8 bases identical to TRBD1. Germline CDR1 MNHEY, CDR2 SMNVEV (reference sequence). The CDR3 covers 14 residues. V trimming: 3 bases; J trimming: 5 bases; junction bases outside the gene matches: 2. CDR3 in DNA: TGTGCCAGCAGTTTCCAGGGGGCAAATGAAAAACTGTTTTTT. Translating it yields CASSFQGANEKLFF.

The chain carries TRBV19 and TRBJ2-7; 7 nucleotides agree with TRBD2. Trimming at V came to 1 base and at J to 3 bases, leaving 6 bases not matched to a gene. This CDR3 is built from 15 residues. CDR1 is LNHDA, CDR2 SQIVND, per germline (reference sequence). In DNA form, the CDR3 reads TGTGCCAGTAGTATAGGGGAGGGCAGTCTCTACGAGCAGTACTTC. It is translated as CASSIGEGSLYEQYF.

The chain employs TRBV9 and TRBJ2-1, with 7 bases fitting TRBD2. Germline loops: CDR1 SGDLS, CDR2 YYNGEE. The CDR3 loop spans 15 amino acids. J gave up 4 bases and V 2 bases, and 6 bases lay outside the gene matches. The CDR3 bases are TGTGCCAGCAGCGTTTGGGGGGGACGTTACAATGAGCAGTTCTTC. Protein product: CASSVWGGRYNEQFF.

The chain has TRBV7-8 and TRBJ2-1; D is uncertain. The length of the CDR3 is 10 residues. V lost 3 bases to trimming and J lost 10 bases, with 4 bases between them. Germline assignment: CDR1 SGHVS and CDR2 FQNEAQ. The CDR3 nucleotides are TGTGCCAGCAGCTTGAGGGAGCAGTTCTTC. This encodes CASSLREQFF.